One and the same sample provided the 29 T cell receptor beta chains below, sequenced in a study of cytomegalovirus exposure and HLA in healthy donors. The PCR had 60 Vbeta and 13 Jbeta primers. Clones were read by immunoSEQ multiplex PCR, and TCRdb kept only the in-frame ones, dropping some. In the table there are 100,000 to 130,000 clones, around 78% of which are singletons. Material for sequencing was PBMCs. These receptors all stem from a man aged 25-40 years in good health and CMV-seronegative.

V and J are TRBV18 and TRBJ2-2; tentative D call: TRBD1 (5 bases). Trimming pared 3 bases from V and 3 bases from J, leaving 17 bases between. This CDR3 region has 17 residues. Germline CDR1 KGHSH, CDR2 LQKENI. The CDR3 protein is CASSPPNQGDYTGELFF. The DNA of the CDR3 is TGTGCCAGCTCACCCCCCAACCAGGGTGACTACACCGGGGAGCTGTTTTTT.

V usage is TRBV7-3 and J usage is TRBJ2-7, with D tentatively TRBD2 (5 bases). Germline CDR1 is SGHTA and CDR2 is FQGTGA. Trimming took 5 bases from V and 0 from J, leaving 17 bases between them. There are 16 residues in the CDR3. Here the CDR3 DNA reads TGTGCCAGCAGCCCGTTCGGGGATTATGGCTCCTACGAGCAGTACTTC. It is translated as CASSPFGDYGSYEQYF.

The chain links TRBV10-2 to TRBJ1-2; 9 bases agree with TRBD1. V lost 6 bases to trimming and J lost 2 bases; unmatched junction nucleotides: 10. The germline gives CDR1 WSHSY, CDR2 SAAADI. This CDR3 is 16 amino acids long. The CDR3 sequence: CASRGLRDRENYGYTF. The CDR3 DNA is TGCGCCAGCAGGGGCCTCCGGGACAGGGAAAACTATGGCTACACCTTC.

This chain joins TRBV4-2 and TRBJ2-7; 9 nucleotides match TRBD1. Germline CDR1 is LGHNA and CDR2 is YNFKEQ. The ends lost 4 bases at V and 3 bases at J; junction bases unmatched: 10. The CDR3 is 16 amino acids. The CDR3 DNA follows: TGTGCCAGCAGCCGACCAACCGGGACAGGGAGCTACGAGCAGTACTTC. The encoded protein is CASSRPTGTGSYEQYF.

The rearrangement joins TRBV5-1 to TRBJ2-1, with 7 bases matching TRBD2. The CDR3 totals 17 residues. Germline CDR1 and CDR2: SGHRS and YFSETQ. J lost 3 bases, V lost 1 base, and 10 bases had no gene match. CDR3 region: CASSLSDGRSLYNEQFF. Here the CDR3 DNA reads TGCGCCAGCAGCTTGTCGGACGGGAGGTCCCTCTACAATGAGCAGTTCTTC.

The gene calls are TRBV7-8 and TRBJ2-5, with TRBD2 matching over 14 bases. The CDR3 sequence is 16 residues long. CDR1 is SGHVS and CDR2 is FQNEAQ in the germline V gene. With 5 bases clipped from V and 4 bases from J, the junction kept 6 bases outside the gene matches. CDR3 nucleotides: TGTGCCAGCAGCGCGGGACTAGCGGGGGCGGGAGAGACCCAGTACTTC. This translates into CASSAGLAGAGETQYF.

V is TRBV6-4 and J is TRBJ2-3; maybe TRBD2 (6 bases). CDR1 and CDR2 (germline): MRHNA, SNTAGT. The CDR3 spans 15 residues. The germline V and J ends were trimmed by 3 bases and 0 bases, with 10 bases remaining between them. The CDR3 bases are TGTGCCAGCAGTGATTCCGGGACTAGCACAGATACGCAGTATTTT. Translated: CASSDSGTSTDTQYF.

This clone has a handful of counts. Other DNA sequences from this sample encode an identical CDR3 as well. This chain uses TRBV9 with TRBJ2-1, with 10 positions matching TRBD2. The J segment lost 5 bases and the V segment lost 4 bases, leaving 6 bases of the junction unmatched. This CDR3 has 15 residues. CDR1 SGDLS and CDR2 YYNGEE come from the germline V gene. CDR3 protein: CASSPLAGGNNEQFF. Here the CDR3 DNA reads TGTGCCAGCAGCCCCTTAGCGGGAGGTAACAATGAGCAGTTCTTC.

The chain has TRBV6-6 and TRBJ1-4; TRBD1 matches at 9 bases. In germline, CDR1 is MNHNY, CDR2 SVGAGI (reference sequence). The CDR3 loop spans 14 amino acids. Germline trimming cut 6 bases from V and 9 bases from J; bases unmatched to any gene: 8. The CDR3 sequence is CASSTGTGKKKLFF. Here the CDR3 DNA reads TGTGCCAGCAGCACCGGGACAGGGAAAAAAAAACTGTTTTTT.

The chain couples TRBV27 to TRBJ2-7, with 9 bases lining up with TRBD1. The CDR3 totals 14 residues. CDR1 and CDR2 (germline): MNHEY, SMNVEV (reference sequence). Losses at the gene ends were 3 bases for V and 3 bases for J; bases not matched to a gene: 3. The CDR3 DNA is TGTGCCAGCAGTTTCCTGGACAGGGGCTACGAGCAGTACTTC. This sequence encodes CASSFLDRGYEQYF.

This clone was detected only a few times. CDR3 nucleotide sequence: TGTGCCAGCAGTGGGAACCAGGGGCATGAGCAGTACTTC. This translates into CASSGNQGHEQYF. This chain links TRBV6-1 with TRBJ2-7, with D maybe TRBD1 (6 bases). V lost 4 bases and J 7 bases, leaving 14 bases between the germline ends. This CDR3 comprises 13 residues. The germline V gene encodes CDR1 MNHNS and CDR2 SASEGT.

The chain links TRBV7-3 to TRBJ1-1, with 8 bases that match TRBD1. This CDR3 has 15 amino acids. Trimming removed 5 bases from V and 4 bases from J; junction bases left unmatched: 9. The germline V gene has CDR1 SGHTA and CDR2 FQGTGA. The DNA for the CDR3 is TGTGCCAGCAGCCCTCATCAGGGGGCGCCCACTGAAGCTTTCTTT. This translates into CASSPHQGAPTEAFF. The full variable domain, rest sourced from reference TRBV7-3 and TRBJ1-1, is GAGVSQTPSNKVTEKGKYVELRCDPISGHTALYWYRQSLGQGPEFLIYFQGTGAADDSGLPNDRFFAVRPEGSVSTLKIQRTERGDSAVYLCASSPHQGAPTEAFFGQGTRLTVV.

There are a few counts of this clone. DNA for the CDR3: TGTGCCAGCAGCGGGGACAGTCGTTCCTACGAGCAGTACTTC. Its translation is CASSGDSRSYEQYF. The chain links TRBV2 to TRBJ2-7, with 7 nucleotides matching TRBD1. With V trimmed by 6 bases and J by 1 base, 6 bases remained unmatched. Germline CDR1 and CDR2: SNHLY and FYNNEI. The CDR3 spans 14 residues.

CDR3 in amino acids: CASSLAGKSYEQYF. Here the CDR3 DNA reads TGTGCCAGCAGCCTCGCGGGTAAATCCTACGAGCAGTACTTC. The rearrangement uses TRBV9 and TRBJ2-7, with D possibly being TRBD2 (5 bases). The CDR3 is 14 amino acids. Germline lookup yields CDR1 SGDLS and CDR2 YYNGEE. Trimming took 4 bases from V and 1 from J, leaving 12 bases between them.

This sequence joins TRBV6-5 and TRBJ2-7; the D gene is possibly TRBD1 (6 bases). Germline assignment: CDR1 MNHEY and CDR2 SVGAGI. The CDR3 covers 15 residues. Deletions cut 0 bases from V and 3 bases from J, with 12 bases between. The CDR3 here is CASSYSGRGFYEQYF. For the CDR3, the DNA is TGTGCCAGCAGTTACTCGGGCAGGGGATTCTACGAGCAGTACTTC.

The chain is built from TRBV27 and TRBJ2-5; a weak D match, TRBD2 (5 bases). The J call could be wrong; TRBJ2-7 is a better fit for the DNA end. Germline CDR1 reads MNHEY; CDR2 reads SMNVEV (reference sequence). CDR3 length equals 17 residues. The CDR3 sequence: CASRPWAGLNAVYEQYF. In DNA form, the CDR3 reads TGTGCCAGCAGGCCGTGGGCGGGTCTAAACGCTGTCTACGAGCAGTACTTC.

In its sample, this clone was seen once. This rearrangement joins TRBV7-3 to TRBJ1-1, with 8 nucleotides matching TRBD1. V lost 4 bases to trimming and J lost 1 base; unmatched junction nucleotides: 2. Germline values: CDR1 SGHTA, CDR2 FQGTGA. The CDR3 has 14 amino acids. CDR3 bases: TGTGCCAGCAGCTACGGGACAGGGAACACTGAAGCTTTCTTT. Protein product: CASSYGTGNTEAFF.

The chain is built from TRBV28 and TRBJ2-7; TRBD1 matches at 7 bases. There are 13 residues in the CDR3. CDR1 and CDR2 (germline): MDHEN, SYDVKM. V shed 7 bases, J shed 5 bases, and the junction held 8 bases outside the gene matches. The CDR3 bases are TGTGCCAGCACATCACAGGGGAAAGACGAGCAGTACTTC. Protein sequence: CASTSQGKDEQYF.

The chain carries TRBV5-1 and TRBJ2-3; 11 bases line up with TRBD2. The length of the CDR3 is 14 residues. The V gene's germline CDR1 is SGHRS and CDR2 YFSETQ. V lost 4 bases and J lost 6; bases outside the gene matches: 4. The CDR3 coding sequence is TGCGCCAGCAGCCCTAGCGGGGGGAGTGATACGCAGTATTTT. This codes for CASSPSGGSDTQYF.

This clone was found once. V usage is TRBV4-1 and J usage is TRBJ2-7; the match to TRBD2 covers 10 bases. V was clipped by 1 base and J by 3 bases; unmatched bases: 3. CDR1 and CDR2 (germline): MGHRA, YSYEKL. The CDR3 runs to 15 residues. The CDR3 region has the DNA TGCGCCAGCAGCCAAGTTACTAGCGGGATCTACGAGCAGTACTTC. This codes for CASSQVTSGIYEQYF.

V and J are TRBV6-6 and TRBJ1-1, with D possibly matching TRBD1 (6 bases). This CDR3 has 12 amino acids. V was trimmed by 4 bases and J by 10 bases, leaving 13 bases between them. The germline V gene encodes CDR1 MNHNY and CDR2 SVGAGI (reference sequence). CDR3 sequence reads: CASSSGTLGAFF. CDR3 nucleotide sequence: TGTGCCAGCAGTTCCGGGACATTAGGAGCTTTCTTT.

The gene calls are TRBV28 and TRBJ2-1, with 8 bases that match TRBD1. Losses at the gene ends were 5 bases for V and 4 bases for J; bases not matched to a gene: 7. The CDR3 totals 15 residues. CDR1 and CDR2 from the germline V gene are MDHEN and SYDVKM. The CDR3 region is CASSRGQGRYNEQFF. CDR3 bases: TGTGCCAGCAGTCGCGGACAGGGCCGATACAATGAGCAGTTCTTC.

The CDR3 DNA is TGTGCCACCAGCAGAGTAGGACAGCTCTACGAGCAGTACTTC. Protein sequence: CATSRVGQLYEQYF. J is TRBJ2-7 and V is TRBV15; perhaps TRBD1 as D (6 bases). The germline gives CDR1 LNHNV, CDR2 YYDKDF (reference sequence). The CDR3 contains 14 residues. Deletions cut 1 base from V and 3 bases from J, with 10 bases between.

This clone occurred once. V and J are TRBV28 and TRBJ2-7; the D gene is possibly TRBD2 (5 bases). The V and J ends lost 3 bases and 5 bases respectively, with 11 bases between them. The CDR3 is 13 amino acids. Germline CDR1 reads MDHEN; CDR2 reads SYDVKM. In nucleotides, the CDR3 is TGTGCCAGCAGTTTCAGGTCGGGGAACGAGCAGTACTTC. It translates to CASSFRSGNEQYF.

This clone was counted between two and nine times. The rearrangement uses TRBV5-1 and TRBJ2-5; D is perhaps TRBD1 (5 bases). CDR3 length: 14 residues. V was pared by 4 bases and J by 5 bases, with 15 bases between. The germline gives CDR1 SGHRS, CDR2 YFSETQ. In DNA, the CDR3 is TGCGCCAGCAGCGTGGGGCCAGGATCGGAGACCCAGTACTTC. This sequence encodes CASSVGPGSETQYF.

CDR3 coding DNA: TGTGCCAGCAGCTTAATAGCTAGCGGGAGTGGGAATGAGCAGTTCTTC. It translates to CASSLIASGSGNEQFF. V and J are TRBV7-3 and TRBJ2-1, with 10 bases that match TRBD2. Losses at the gene ends were 1 base for V and 7 bases for J; bases not matched to a gene: 7. This CDR3 region has 16 residues. Germline V gene lookup returns CDR1 SGHTA and CDR2 FQGTGA.

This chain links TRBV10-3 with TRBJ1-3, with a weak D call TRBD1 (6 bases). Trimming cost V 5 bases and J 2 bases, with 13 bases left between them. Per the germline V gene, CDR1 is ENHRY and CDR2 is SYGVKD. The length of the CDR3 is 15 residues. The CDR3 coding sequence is TGTGCCATCAGTCCGGCAGGGGATACTGGAAACACCATATATTTT. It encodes CAISPAGDTGNTIYF.

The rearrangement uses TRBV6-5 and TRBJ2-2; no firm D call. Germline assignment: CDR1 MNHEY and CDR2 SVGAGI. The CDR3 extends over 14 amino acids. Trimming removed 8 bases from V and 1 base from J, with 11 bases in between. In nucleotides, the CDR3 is TGTGCCAGCGGAACCCGACAGAACACCGGGGAGCTGTTTTTT. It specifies CASGTRQNTGELFF.

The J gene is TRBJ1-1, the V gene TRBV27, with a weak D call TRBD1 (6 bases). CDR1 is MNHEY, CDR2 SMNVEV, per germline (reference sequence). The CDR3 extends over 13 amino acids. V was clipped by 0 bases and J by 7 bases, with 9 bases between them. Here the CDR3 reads CASSLSEDSEAFF. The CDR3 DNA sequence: TGTGCCAGCAGTTTATCGGAGGACAGTGAAGCTTTCTTT.